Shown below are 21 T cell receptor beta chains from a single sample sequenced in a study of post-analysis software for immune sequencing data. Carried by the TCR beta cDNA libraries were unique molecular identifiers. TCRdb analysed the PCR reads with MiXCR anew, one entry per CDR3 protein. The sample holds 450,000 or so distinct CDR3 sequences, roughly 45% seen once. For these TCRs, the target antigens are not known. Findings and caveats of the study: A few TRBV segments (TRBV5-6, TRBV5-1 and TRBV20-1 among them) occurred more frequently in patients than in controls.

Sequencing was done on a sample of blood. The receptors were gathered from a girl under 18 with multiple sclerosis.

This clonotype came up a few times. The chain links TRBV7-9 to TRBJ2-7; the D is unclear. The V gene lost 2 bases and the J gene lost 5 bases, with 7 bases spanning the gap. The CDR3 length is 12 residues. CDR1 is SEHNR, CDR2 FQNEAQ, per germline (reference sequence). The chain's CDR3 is CASSLIDDEQYF. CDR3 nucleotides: TGTGCCAGCAGCTTAATAGATGACGAGCAGTACTTC.

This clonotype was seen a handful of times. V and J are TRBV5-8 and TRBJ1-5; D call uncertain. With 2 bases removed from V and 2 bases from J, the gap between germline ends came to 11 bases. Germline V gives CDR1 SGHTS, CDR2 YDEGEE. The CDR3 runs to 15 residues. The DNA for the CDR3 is TGTGCCAGCAGCTTTACGGGGTTGGGCAATCAGCCCCAGCATTTT. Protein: CASSFTGLGNQPQHF.

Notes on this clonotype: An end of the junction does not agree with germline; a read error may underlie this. The CDR3 loop is CASSSRQGYEKRFF. The CDR3, as DNA: TGTGCCAGCAGTTCCAGGCAGGGCTATGAAAAACGGTTTTTT. The chain carries TRBV6-6 and TRBJ1-4, with D maybe TRBD1 (5 bases). The CDR3 sequence is 14 residues long. CDR1 is MNHNY, CDR2 SVGAGI, per germline (reference sequence).

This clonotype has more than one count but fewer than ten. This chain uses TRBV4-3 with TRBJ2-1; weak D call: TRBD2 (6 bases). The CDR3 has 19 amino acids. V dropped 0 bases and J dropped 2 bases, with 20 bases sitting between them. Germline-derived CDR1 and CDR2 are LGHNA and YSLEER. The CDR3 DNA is TGCGCCAGCAGCCAAGAGGGGGACGTTAGCGGATTAGCCTACAATGAGCAGTTCTTC. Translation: CASSQEGDVSGLAYNEQFF.

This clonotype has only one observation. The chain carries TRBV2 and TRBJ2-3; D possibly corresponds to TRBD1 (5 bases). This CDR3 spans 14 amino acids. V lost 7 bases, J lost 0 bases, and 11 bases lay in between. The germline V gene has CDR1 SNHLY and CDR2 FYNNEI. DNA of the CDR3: TGTGCCAGCAACAAGGACAAGAGCACAGATACGCAGTATTTT. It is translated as CASNKDKSTDTQYF.

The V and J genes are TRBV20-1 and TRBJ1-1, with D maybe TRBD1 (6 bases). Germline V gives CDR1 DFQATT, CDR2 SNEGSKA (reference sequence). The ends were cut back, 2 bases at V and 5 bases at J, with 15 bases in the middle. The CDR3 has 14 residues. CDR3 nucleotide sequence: TGCAGTGCTAGAAATGGGGGCTGGGGAACTGAAGCTTTCTTT. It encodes CSARNGGWGTEAFF.

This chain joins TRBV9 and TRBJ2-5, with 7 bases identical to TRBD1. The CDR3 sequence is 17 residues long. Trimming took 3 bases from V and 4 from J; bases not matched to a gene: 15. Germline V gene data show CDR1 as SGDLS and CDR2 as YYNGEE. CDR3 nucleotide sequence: TGTGCCAGCAGCGCAGCTGTAGGGACAGAGATAGGAGAGACCCAGTACTTC. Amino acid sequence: CASSAAVGTEIGETQYF.

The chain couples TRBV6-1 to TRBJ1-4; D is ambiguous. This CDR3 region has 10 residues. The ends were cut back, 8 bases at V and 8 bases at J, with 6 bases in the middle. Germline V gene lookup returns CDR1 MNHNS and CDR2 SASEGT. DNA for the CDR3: TGTGCCAGCGATGGGGAAAAACTGTTTTTT. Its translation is CASDGEKLFF.

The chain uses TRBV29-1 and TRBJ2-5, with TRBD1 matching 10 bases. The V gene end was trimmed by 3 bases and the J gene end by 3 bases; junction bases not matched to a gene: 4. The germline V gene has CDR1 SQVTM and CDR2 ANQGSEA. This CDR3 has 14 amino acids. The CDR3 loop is CSVDRDRGEETQYF. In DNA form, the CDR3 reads TGCAGCGTTGACAGGGACAGGGGCGAAGAGACCCAGTACTTC.

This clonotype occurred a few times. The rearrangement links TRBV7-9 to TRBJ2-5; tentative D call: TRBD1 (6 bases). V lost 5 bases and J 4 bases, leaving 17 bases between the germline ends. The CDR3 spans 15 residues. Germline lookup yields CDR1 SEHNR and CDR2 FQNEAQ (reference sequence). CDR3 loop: CASSVLTGIGETQYF. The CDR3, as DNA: TGTGCCAGCAGCGTGTTAACAGGGATTGGAGAGACCCAGTACTTC.

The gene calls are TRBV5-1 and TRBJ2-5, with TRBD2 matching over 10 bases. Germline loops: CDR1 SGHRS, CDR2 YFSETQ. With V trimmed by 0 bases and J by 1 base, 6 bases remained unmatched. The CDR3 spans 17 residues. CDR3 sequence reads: CASSLDSGTSVQETQYF. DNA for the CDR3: TGCGCCAGCAGCTTGGATTCGGGGACTAGCGTCCAAGAGACCCAGTACTTC.

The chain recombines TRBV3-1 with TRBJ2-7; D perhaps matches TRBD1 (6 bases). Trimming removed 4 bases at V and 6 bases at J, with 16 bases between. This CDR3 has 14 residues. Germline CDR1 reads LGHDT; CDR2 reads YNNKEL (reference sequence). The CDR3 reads CASSPYRQGSEQYF. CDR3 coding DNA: TGTGCCAGCAGCCCATATAGGCAGGGGAGCGAGCAGTACTTC.

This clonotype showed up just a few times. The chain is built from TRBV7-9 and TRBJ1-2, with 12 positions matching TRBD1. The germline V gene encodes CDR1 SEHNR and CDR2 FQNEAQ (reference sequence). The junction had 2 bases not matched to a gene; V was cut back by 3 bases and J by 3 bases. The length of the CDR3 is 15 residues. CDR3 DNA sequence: TGTGCCAGCAGCTTCGGGACAGGGGGCGACTATGGCTACACCTTC. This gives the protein CASSFGTGGDYGYTF.

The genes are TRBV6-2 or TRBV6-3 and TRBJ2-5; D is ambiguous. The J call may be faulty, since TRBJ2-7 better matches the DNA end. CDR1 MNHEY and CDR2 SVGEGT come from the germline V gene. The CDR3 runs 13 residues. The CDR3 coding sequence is TGTGCCAGCAGTTCAACGGCGAGCAGCGAGCAGTACTTC. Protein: CASSSTASSEQYF.

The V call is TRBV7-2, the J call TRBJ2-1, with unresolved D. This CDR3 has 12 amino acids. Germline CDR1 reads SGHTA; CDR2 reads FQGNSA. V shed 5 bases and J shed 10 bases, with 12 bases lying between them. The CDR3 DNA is TGTGCCAGCAGCCCGCACAACGAAGAGCAGTTCTTC. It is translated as CASSPHNEEQFF.

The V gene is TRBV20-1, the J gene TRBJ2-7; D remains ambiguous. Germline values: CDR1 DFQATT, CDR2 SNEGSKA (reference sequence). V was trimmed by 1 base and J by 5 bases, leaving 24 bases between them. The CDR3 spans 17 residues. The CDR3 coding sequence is TGCAGTGCTAGAGGACCGATGTACTGGGGTTCGGGTGACGAGCAGTACTTC. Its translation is CSARGPMYWGSGDEQYF.

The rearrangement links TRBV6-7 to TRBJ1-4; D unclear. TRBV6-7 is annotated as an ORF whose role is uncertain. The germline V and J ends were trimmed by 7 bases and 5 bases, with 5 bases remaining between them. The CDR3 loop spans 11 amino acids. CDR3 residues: CASISNEKLFF. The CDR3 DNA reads TGTGCCAGCATTTCCAATGAAAAACTGTTTTTT.

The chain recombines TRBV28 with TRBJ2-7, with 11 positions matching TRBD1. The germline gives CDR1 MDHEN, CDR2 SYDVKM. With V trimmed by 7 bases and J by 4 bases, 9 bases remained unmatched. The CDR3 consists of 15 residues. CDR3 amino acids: CASKRGDRGSYEQYF. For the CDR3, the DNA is TGTGCCAGCAAACGGGGGGACAGGGGGTCGTACGAGCAGTACTTC.

CDR3 bases: TGTGCCAGCAGCTTAGAGGGACTAGCGGGTACTTACGAGCAGTACTTC. This translates into CASSLEGLAGTYEQYF. The chain couples TRBV7-8 to TRBJ2-7, with 12 bases fitting TRBD2. CDR3 size: 16 residues. V was pared by 1 base and J by 4 bases, with 5 bases of the junction left unmatched. The germline V gene encodes CDR1 SGHVS and CDR2 FQNEAQ.

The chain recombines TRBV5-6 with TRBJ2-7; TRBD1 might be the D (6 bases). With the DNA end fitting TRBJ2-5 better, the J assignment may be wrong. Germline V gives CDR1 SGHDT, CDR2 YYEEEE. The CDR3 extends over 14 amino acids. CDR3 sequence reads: CASSLGTVLETQYF. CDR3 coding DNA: TGTGCCAGCAGCTTGGGGACAGTCCTAGAGACCCAGTACTTC.

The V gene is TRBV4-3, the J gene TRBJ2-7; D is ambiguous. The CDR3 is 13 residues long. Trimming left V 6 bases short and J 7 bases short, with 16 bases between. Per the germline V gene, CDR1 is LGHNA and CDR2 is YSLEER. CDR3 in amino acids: CASSPSGGTEQYF. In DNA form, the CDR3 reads TGCGCCAGCAGTCCCTCGGGTGGTACGGAGCAGTACTTC.